The rows below give T cell receptor beta chains drawn from one sample of a study of blood T cells in healthy people across ages. TCRdb re-called the 5' RACE reads with MiXCR, one entry per CDR3 protein. The sample yields over 600,000 distinct CDR3 sequences, about 21% seen once. Sequenced sample: blood. These TCRs come from a man between 65 and 85 years old in good health. Each CDR3 is given with its conserved first and last residue. D genes are given only for firm matches. For some rows the clone size is stated as once, few or many, or as a class when expanded; others skip it.

cdr3_aa,cdr3_nt,v_call,j_call,d_call,clone_size
CASSLLDSGETQYF,TGCGCCAGCAGCTTACTCGACAGCGGGGAGACCCAGTACTTC,TRBV5-1,TRBJ2-5,-,few
CASISPGQGKDEQYF,TGCGCCAGCATCAGCCCGGGACAGGGGAAGGACGAGCAGTACTTC,TRBV10-2,TRBJ2-7,TRBD1,few
CATRNDGGAGNEKLFF,TGTGCCACCAGAAATGATGGGGGGGCTGGTAATGAAAAACTGTTTTTT,TRBV15,TRBJ1-4,-,-
CASSLVVGSNEQFF,TGCGCCAGCAGCTTGGTAGTGGGCAGCAATGAGCAGTTCTTC,TRBV5-1,TRBJ2-1,-,-
CASSLGSAYNEQFF,TGCGCCAGCAGCTTGGGGAGCGCTTACAATGAGCAGTTCTTC,TRBV7-2,TRBJ2-1,-,many
CASSYAAGVYEQYF,TGTGCCAGCAGTTACGCAGCGGGAGTGTACGAGCAGTACTTC,TRBV6-5,TRBJ2-7,TRBD2,few
CASRTPKGQGAPYGYTF,TGTGCCAGCAGGACACCCAAGGGACAGGGGGCGCCGTATGGCTACACCTTC,TRBV6-5,TRBJ1-2,TRBD1,-
CSASGQLNEKLFF,TGCAGTGCTAGTGGACAGCTTAATGAAAAACTGTTTTTT,TRBV20-1,TRBJ1-4,-,few
CSASDFSGSLYNEQFF,TGCAGTGCTAGCGACTTTAGCGGGAGCCTCTACAATGAGCAGTTCTTC,TRBV20-1,TRBJ2-1,TRBD2,few
CASSPGTSGSRDNEQFF,TGTGCCAGCAGCCCAGGGACTAGCGGGAGTAGGGACAATGAGCAGTTCTTC,TRBV7-9,TRBJ2-1,TRBD2,many
CASSTPLATSTDTQYF,TGTGCCAGCAGCACCCCCTTAGCGACTAGCACAGATACGCAGTATTTT,TRBV11-2,TRBJ2-3,-,few
CASSKDRGQLNTEAFF,TGCGCCAGCAGCAAGGACAGGGGGCAATTGAACACTGAAGCTTTCTTT,TRBV5-1,TRBJ1-1,TRBD1,few
CASSFQRTQETQYF,TGCGCCAGCAGCTTCCAGCGAACCCAAGAGACCCAGTACTTC,TRBV5-1,TRBJ2-5,-,few
CASTRDRTNTGELFF,TGTGCCAGCACCAGGGACAGGACGAACACCGGGGAGCTGTTTTTT,TRBV6-5,TRBJ2-2,TRBD1,-